A single sample gave rise to the 9 T cell receptor beta chains below, sequenced in a study of blood T cells in healthy people across ages. It was with a sample-barcoded 5' primer and a J-beta primer mix that a second PCR of roughly 7 to 12 cycles was run. TCRdb processed the 5' RACE reads anew with MiXCR; each CDR3 protein has one entry. The sample has hundreds of thousands of distinct CDR3 sequences, 29% seen once. The sequenced sample consisted of blood. The receptors stem from a woman aged 80 or older in good health.

Ten or more counts support this clonotype. The chain carries TRBV6-6 and TRBJ2-1, with 9 bases that match TRBD2. The CDR3 has 15 amino acids. Trimming removed 7 bases from V and 0 bases from J; junction bases left unmatched: 4. The germline V gene has CDR1 MNHNY and CDR2 SVGAGI (reference sequence). The CDR3 protein is CASKTSGSSYNEQFF. CDR3 DNA sequence: TGTGCCAGCAAGACTAGCGGTAGCTCCTACAATGAGCAGTTCTTC.

The chain has TRBV7-2 and TRBJ2-1, with 10 bases lining up with TRBD2. This CDR3 has 18 residues. Losses at the gene ends were 3 bases for V and 6 bases for J; bases not matched to a gene: 14. The germline CDR1 and CDR2 sequences are SGHTA and FQGNSA. CDR3 residues: CASSLGDPGLAWGNEQFF. In DNA form, the CDR3 reads TGTGCCAGCAGCTTGGGGGATCCGGGACTAGCGTGGGGCAATGAGCAGTTCTTC.

This clonotype was counted at least ten times. The chain joins TRBV5-1 to TRBJ1-4; D call uncertain. Germline V gives CDR1 SGHRS, CDR2 YFSETQ. The germline V and J ends were trimmed by 0 bases and 8 bases, with 8 bases remaining between them. There are 13 residues in the CDR3. The CDR3 DNA is TGCGCCAGCAGCTTGGGGGCTGGAGAAAAACTGTTTTTT. The encoded protein is CASSLGAGEKLFF. The complete variable domain, with remaining parts taken from reference TRBV5-1 and TRBJ1-4, reads KAGVTQTPRYLIKTRGQQVTLSCSPISGHRSVSWYQQTPGQGLQFLFEYFSETQRNKGNFPGRFSGRQFSNSRSEMNVSTLELGDSALYLCASSLGAGEKLFFGSGTQLSVL.

This clonotype was seen only a few times. This chain connects TRBV7-9 to TRBJ1-3; D is ambiguous. The length of the CDR3 is 13 residues. V lost 3 bases, J lost 1 base, and 4 bases lay in between. The germline gives CDR1 SEHNR, CDR2 FQNEAQ (reference sequence). CDR3 nucleotides: TGTGCCAGCAGCTTTTTATCTGGAAACACCATATATTTT. It is translated as CASSFLSGNTIYF.

V usage is TRBV6-1 and J usage is TRBJ1-5, with D possibly TRBD1 on 6 matching bases. Looked up from germline, CDR1 is MNHNS and CDR2 is SASEGT. CDR3 length equals 14 residues. The germline V and J ends were trimmed by 2 bases and 6 bases, with 11 bases remaining between them. The CDR3 DNA follows: TGTGCCAGCAGTGAACCACAGGGAAGTCAGCCCCAGCATTTT. It specifies CASSEPQGSQPQHF.

The chain combines TRBV18 with TRBJ1-5; D perhaps matches TRBD1 (6 bases). Trimming removed 2 bases at V and 4 bases at J, with 15 bases between. This CDR3 is built from 16 residues. Germline assignment: CDR1 KGHSH and CDR2 LQKENI. The CDR3 region is CASSPEGGYGNQPQHF. As DNA, the CDR3 is TGTGCCAGCTCACCAGAGGGGGGTTATGGGAATCAGCCCCAGCATTTT.

As for this clonotype: A junction end diverges from the germline sequence, so it may reflect a read error. The chain joins TRBV25-1 to TRBJ2-1, with a weak D call TRBD1 (5 bases). The CDR3 length is 15 residues. Germline values: CDR1 MGHDK, CDR2 SYGVNS. The CDR3 sequence: CASSKRGSGYNEQFF. The DNA of the CDR3 is TGCGCCAGCAGTAAAAGGGGATCAGGCTACAATGAGCAGTTCTTC. The variable domain in full, completed from reference TRBV25-1 and TRBJ2-1, reads EADIYQTPRYLVIGTGKKITLECSQTMGHDKMYWYQQDPGMELHLIHYSYGVNSTEKGDLSSESTVSRIRTEHFPLTLESARPSHTSQYLCASSKRGSGYNEQFFGPGTRLTVL.

V is TRBV2 and J is TRBJ2-7, with 11 nucleotides matching TRBD1. This CDR3 has 14 amino acids. Germline assignment: CDR1 SNHLY and CDR2 FYNNEI. The junction had 5 bases not matched to a gene; V was cut back by 6 bases and J by 4 bases. This CDR3 reads CASRADRGPYEQYF. In nucleotides, the CDR3 is TGTGCCAGCAGAGCGGACAGGGGGCCATACGAGCAGTACTTC.

The gene calls are TRBV18 and TRBJ2-5, with no clear D. The J call may be wrong; the DNA end is better matched by TRBJ2-7. Germline assignment: CDR1 KGHSH and CDR2 LQKENI. This CDR3 is built from 16 residues. DNA for the CDR3: TGTGCCAGCTCACCATGGGTGGGGAATTTAGGCGACGAGCAGTACTTC. Its protein product is CASSPWVGNLGDEQYF.